This T cell receptor (beta chain) was recorded in a study of blood T cell repertoires in COVID-19. Looking at the study overall: COVID-19 samples, acute and convalescent, were from the United States, Italy and Spain. Sample material is recorded as cDNA or gDNA derived from T cells, B-cell-depleted T cells, or PBMCs.

As processed by the authors: Reference gene primer amplification gave estimated nucleated cell counts. Produced via immunoSEQ multiplex PCR; TCRdb's table is partial and in-frame only. V and J calls and clone size are as listed in that table; D and trimming were resolved from the DNA. The profile shows roughly 150,000 clones, approximately 80% of them singletons. Looked up from germline, CDR1 is MDHEN and CDR2 is SYDVKM. V lost 3 bases and J lost 8, with 10 bases in between. The CDR3 covers 12 residues. The sequence was obtained from a woman aged 50 to 60 with acute or convalescent COVID-19. The sample was peripheral blood. The gene calls are TRBV28 and TRBJ1-2; no clear D gene. The CDR3 loop reads CASSLSTKGYTF. CDR3 sequence (DNA): TGTGCCAGCAGTTTGAGTACTAAAGGCTACACCTTC.